The T cell receptor (beta chain) under discussion was sequenced for a study of T cell responses to AZD1222 COVID-19 vaccine. The data were produced by immunoSEQ multiplex PCR, yet TCRdb's version contains in-frame clones alone and is incomplete. This table has about 150,000 clones, about 92% appearing once. This CDR3 contains 17 residues. Germline V gives CDR1 KGHDR, CDR2 SFDVKD. V lost 3 bases to trimming and J lost 0 bases; unmatched junction nucleotides: 6. This clone was observed a handful of times. The sample in question was peripheral blood, obtained 28 days after the second AZD1222 dose. This chain uses TRBV24-1 with TRBJ1-1, with 10 bases identical to TRBD1. The origin of this receptor is an adult who received the AZD1222 COVID-19 vaccine. The chain's CDR3 is CATSDLGQGVMNTEAFF. CDR3 in DNA: TGTGCCACCAGTGATCTAGGACAGGGGGTAATGAACACTGAAGCTTTCTTT.